Listed below are T cell receptor beta chains from one sample, sequenced in a study of cytomegalovirus exposure and HLA in healthy donors. TCRdb's table, derived via immunoSEQ multiplex PCR, lists solely in-frame clones and lacks some. This table holds approximately 160,000 clones, approximately 80% found once. The specimen was PBMCs. The receptors stem from a woman younger than 45 in good health and CMV-seronegative. Each CDR3 is given with its conserved first and last residue. Fields, in order: V gene, CDR3 length, CDR3 protein.

v_call: TRBV5-6
cdr3_length: 13
cdr3_aa: CASSPRTGYEQYF

v_call: TRBV19
cdr3_length: 13
cdr3_aa: CASSIRTVEKLFF

v_call: TRBV5-1
cdr3_length: 17
cdr3_aa: CASSSDVAFIGGGELFF

v_call: TRBV2
cdr3_length: 15
cdr3_aa: CASSATSGGSRELFF

v_call: TRBV5-1
cdr3_length: 15
cdr3_aa: CASGIGTGANYGYTF

v_call: TRBV5-1
cdr3_length: 13
cdr3_aa: CASSLRGHYGYTF

v_call: TRBV5-4
cdr3_length: 15
cdr3_aa: CASRIGVTMNTEAFF

v_call: TRBV18
cdr3_length: 15
cdr3_aa: CASSTGALGNQPQHF

v_call: TRBV4-3
cdr3_length: 15
cdr3_aa: CASSQGLAGPLEQYF

v_call: TRBV5-4
cdr3_length: 15
cdr3_aa: CASSLTGTRETEAFF

v_call: TRBV2
cdr3_length: 15
cdr3_aa: CASRIRGTANTEAFF

v_call: TRBV6-1
cdr3_length: 14
cdr3_aa: CASTRGGRGAEAFF

v_call: TRBV6-5
cdr3_length: 15
cdr3_aa: CASRLLAGEIGELFF

v_call: TRBV30
cdr3_length: 14
cdr3_aa: CAWSVGLTETEAFF

v_call: TRBV5-6
cdr3_length: 16
cdr3_aa: CASSLVGTGGAYEQYF

v_call: TRBV5-1
cdr3_length: 14
cdr3_aa: CASSQQGPPGELFF

v_call: TRBV19
cdr3_length: 14
cdr3_aa: CASSIGGGTYEQYF

v_call: TRBV7-9
cdr3_length: 16
cdr3_aa: CASSLDSPRGTGELFF

v_call: TRBV27
cdr3_length: 11
cdr3_aa: CASSFPGPQHF

v_call: TRBV6-1
cdr3_length: 16
cdr3_aa: CASSVTGGRSGNTIYF

v_call: TRBV19
cdr3_length: 14
cdr3_aa: CASSIDWTLGEQYF

v_call: TRBV5-6
cdr3_length: 17
cdr3_aa: CASSLIRDSKNTGELFF

v_call: TRBV9
cdr3_length: 15
cdr3_aa: CASSPQQGLNTEAFF

v_call: TRBV6-1
cdr3_length: 14
cdr3_aa: CASSGHLKNTEAFF

v_call: TRBV29-1
cdr3_length: 13
cdr3_aa: CSVVLLFRAEAFF

v_call: TRBV4-2
cdr3_length: 16
cdr3_aa: CASSQKTSGVADTQYF

v_call: TRBV5-6
cdr3_length: 15
cdr3_aa: CASSLGAYGANVLTF

v_call: TRBV7-9
cdr3_length: 18
cdr3_aa: CASSARLAGVGSYNEQFF

v_call: TRBV19
cdr3_length: 15
cdr3_aa: CASSNDRSSGNTIYF

v_call: TRBV29-1
cdr3_length: 18
cdr3_aa: CSTGAEEQTSHGTDTQYF

v_call: TRBV6-5
cdr3_length: 15
cdr3_aa: CASRPLDRGNQPQHF